This T cell receptor beta chain derives from a study of CXCR3-negative and CXCR3-positive naive CD8 T cells. Study context: Per library, roughly 1.6 +/- 0.3 million reads; roughly 130 million TRB reads overall.

CD45RO-CCR7+CD27+CD95- was the phenotype of naive CD8+ T cells. This CDR3 has 15 residues. The germline V gene encodes CDR1 SQVTM and CDR2 ANQGSEA. Notes on the study in general: CXCR3-positive naive cells had TRB CDR3s that were more hydrophobic than CXCR3-negative naive cells had.

To note about this clonotype: The target antigen is unknown.

Through 5' RACE with UMI labels, the TRB cDNA libraries were prepared. TCRdb reworked the 5' RACE reads into one entry per CDR3 protein, no DNA. The listing contains under 150,000 distinct CDR3 sequences. The sample was naive CXCR3+ CD8+ T cells from blood. Subset: CD45RO-CCR7+CD27+CD95- naive CD8+ T cells expressing CXCR3 (TNR3+). V is TRBV29-1 and J is TRBJ1-2; there is no DNA to check the TCRdb D call of TRBD1. The TCR was taken from a human donor in good health. Some clones in this sample may be carry-over from other donors' samples. The CDR3 here is CSVEGQGQGADGYTF.